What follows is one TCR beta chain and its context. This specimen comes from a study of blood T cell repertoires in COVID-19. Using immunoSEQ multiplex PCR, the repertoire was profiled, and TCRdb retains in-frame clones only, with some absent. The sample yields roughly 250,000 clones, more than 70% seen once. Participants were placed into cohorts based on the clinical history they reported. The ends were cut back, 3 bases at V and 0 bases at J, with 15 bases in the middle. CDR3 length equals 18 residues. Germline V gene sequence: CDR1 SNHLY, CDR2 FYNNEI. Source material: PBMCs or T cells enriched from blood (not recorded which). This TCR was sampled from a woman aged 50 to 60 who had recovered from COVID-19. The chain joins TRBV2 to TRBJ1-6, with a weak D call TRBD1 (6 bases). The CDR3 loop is CASSEHGGGSSYNSPLHF. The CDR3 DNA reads TGTGCCAGCAGTGAGCACGGCGGGGGCAGCTCCTATAATTCACCCCTCCACTTT.